This T cell receptor beta chain was found in a study of cytomegalovirus exposure and HLA in healthy donors. Study-wide results and caveats: Investigators reported fewer than 200 TCR beta chains as tied to cytomegalovirus.

The CDR3 sequence is 15 residues long. The V gene's germline CDR1 is MNHNY and CDR2 SVGAGI (reference sequence). Turning to this clone: Its antigen is unknown.

The PCR employed 60 Vbeta primers together with 13 Jbeta primers. Sequenced by immunoSEQ multiplex PCR; TCRdb stores in-frame clones only, minus some. This sample carries over 150,000 clones, 68% of them seen once, and the ten largest clones take around 4.3%. The TCR was taken from a woman under 30 in good health and CMV-seropositive. The J gene is TRBJ2-5, the V gene TRBV6-6, with TRBD2 matching over 7 bases. The DNA end favors TRBJ2-7, so the J call may be wrong. The source material was PBMCs. The CDR3 spells CASSYPPREAYEQYF. The CDR3 DNA follows: TGTGCCAGCAGTTACCCCCCCCGGGAGGCCTACGAGCAGTACTTC.